This TCR beta chain was recovered during a study of CD4 T cells in relation to SARS-CoV-2 and coronaviruses. CDR1 and CDR2 (germline): SGHAT, FQNNGV. J was trimmed by 0 bases and V by 2 bases; bases with no gene match: 8. The CDR3 loop spans 17 amino acids. Method: immunoSEQ multiplex PCR; TCRdb's copy keeps in-frame clones and lacks some. The repertoire has about 36,000 clones, about three quarters of them found once; the top ten carry less than 3.5%. Cryopreserved PBMCs were CD4-enriched, then split into naive and memory cells. Naive or memory CD4+ cells were cultured 1:1 with T cell-depleted PBMCs plus CEF. Details on this clone: Its specificity is not known.

Sample: memory CD4+ T cells from PBMCs, cultured in vitro. This receptor was taken from an adult with COVID-19. The rearrangement uses TRBV11-2 and TRBJ2-3; 7 bases are a match to TRBD1. The CDR3 reads CASSLRRTGRSTDTQYF. The CDR3 nucleotides read TGTGCCAGCAGCTTAAGGCGGACAGGTAGAAGCACAGATACGCAGTATTTT.